This entry is about one T cell receptor (beta chain). As yet, its antigen is unknown. These data originate in a study of cytomegalovirus exposure and HLA in healthy donors. The wider study: Early released data had about 80 million unique TCRs, all coming from HLA-typed donors.

Germline V gene data show CDR1 as SEHNR and CDR2 as FQNEAQ (reference sequence). CDR3 size: 14 residues. Trimming at V came to 4 bases and at J to 3 bases, leaving 2 bases not matched to a gene. Study conclusions and caveats: As a later analysis revealed, most CMV-associated TCR beta chains appeared HLA-restricted. CMV antigen specificity of a few CMV-associated chains was confirmed in vitro. Being productive about 90% or about 30% of the time was typical of most TCR beta V segments in an earlier analysis.

The PCR made use of 60 Vbeta and 13 Jbeta primers. TCRdb's table, derived via immunoSEQ multiplex PCR, lists solely in-frame clones and lacks some. This table holds around 52,000 clones, approximately 83% found once. Sequencing was carried out using PBMCs. This receptor was obtained from a man between 40 and 49 years old in good health and CMV-seronegative. V is TRBV7-9 and J is TRBJ2-2; 7 bases fit TRBD2. In DNA, the CDR3 is TGTGCCAGCAGCTCGGGGGGAGACACCGGGGAGCTGTTTTTT. Protein: CASSSGGDTGELFF.